This TCR beta chain stems from a study of T cells in Graves' hyperthyroidism and ophthalmopathy. Findings and limits, study-wide: Ophthalmopathy was identified by the model a median around 6 months ahead of onset. Blood also showed most of the thyroid clonotypes that were expanded above 0.001.

This clonotype appeared a few times. Antigen: not known. Using RNA transcripts as the source, TCR beta CDR3 regions were amplified. TCR CDR3 underwent first-round RT-PCR with the HTBI primer set. TCRdb independently ran MiXCR on the multiplex PCR reads; one entry per CDR3 protein. This table holds around 540,000 distinct CDR3 sequences, 46% found once. Absence of ophthalmopathy progression within 18 months defined stable Graves' hyperthyroidism. Clinical symptoms, serum thyroxine, TRAb, thyroid ultrasound and orbital computed tomography informed diagnoses. The CDR3 runs 14 residues. The germline V gene has CDR1 SGHTA and CDR2 FQGTGA. V gave up 8 bases and J gave up 5 bases; unmatched junction bases: 7.

The source is a woman under 30 with Graves' hyperthyroidism. The chain carries TRBV7-3 and TRBJ2-5, with 11 bases that match TRBD1. Sequencing used peripheral blood or thyroid tissue (not recorded which). The CDR3 DNA reads TGTGCCAGCCCCCGGACAGGGGGCAGGGAGACCCAGTACTTC. Translation: CASPRTGGRETQYF.